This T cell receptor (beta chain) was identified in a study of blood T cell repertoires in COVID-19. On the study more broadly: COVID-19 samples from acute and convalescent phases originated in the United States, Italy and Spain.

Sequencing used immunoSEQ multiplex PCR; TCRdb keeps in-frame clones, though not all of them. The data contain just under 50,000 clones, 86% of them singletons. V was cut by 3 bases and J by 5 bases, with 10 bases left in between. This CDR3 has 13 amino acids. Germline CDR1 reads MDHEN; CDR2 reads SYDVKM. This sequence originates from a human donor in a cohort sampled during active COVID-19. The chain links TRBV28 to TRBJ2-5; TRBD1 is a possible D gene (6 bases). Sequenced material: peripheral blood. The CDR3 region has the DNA TGTGCCAGCAGTTTCACAGGGATCGAGACCCAGTACTTC. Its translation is CASSFTGIETQYF.